The 13 T cell receptor beta chains listed next were all sequenced from one sample in a study of glioma-infiltrating T cells after dendritic cell vaccination. The method was immunoSEQ multiplex PCR; TCRdb's version includes in-frame clones alone and lacks a portion of them. The top ten clones hold less than 15% of a sample with 85,000 to 110,000 clones, more than 80% of them seen once. The sequencing used blood, collected before dendritic cell vaccination. The receptors were gathered from a human donor with glioblastoma.

The chain recombines TRBV11-2 with TRBJ1-1; 9 bases fit TRBD1. There are 15 residues in the CDR3. V was pared by 4 bases and J by 3 bases, with 6 bases of the junction left unmatched. Germline V gene data show CDR1 as SGHAT and CDR2 as FQNNGV. The CDR3 nucleotides are TGTGCCAGCAGCTCGGGGACAGGGTATGACACTGAAGCTTTCTTT. Translated, it gives CASSSGTGYDTEAFF.

The sample holds a few counts of this clone. This chain joins TRBV6-1 and TRBJ1-4; a possible D gene is TRBD1 (6 bases). The CDR3 is 13 amino acids. Germline V lookup: CDR1 MNHNS, CDR2 SASEGT. Between the trimmed V and J ends, which lost 11 bases and 4 bases, there was a span of 14 bases. The CDR3 reads CAAEDRHNEKLFF. CDR3 DNA sequence: TGTGCCGCCGAGGACAGACATAATGAAAAACTGTTTTTT.

The chain carries TRBV10-3 and TRBJ1-4, with TRBD1 matching over 10 bases. The CDR3 totals 18 residues. The germline V gene encodes CDR1 ENHRY and CDR2 SYGVKD. The trim removed 3 bases at V and 0 bases at J, leaving 7 bases unmatched. The CDR3: CAISDLAGTGATNEKLFF. Here the CDR3 DNA reads TGTGCCATCAGTGACCTAGCCGGGACAGGGGCAACTAATGAAAAACTGTTTTTT.

This chain uses TRBV5-1 with TRBJ2-7; 8 nucleotides line up with TRBD1. With V trimmed by 0 bases and J by 1 base, 6 bases remained unmatched. Germline V lookup: CDR1 SGHRS, CDR2 YFSETQ. This CDR3 has 16 residues. CDR3 loop: CASSLASGTGSYEQYF. CDR3 DNA: TGCGCCAGCAGCTTGGCCTCAGGGACAGGATCCTACGAGCAGTACTTC.

This chain links TRBV18 with TRBJ1-2; possibly TRBD1 for D (6 bases). Between the trimmed V and J ends, which lost 2 bases and 7 bases, there was a span of 14 bases. Germline-derived CDR1 and CDR2 are KGHSH and LQKENI. The CDR3 runs to 14 residues. CDR3 DNA: TGTGCCAGCTCACCAGGGAGGGGGAGAGCTGGCTACACCTTC. It translates to CASSPGRGRAGYTF.

This clone was seen more than once but under ten times. The chain employs TRBV2 and TRBJ2-1; the match to TRBD1 covers 8 bases. Germline trimming cut 10 bases from V and 4 bases from J; bases unmatched to any gene: 12. Germline CDR1 reads SNHLY; CDR2 reads FYNNEI. The CDR3 is 15 amino acids. CDR3 coding DNA: TGTGCCACTCTCCAGGACAGGGAAAAATACAATGAGCAGTTCTTC. It translates to CATLQDREKYNEQFF.

The chain has TRBV5-4 and TRBJ1-1, with TRBD1 identical over 7 bases. The CDR3 consists of 14 residues. Germline loops: CDR1 SGHNT, CDR2 YYREEE (reference sequence). After removal of 3 bases from V and 3 bases from J, the junction contained 5 bases not matched to a gene. CDR3 coding DNA: TGTGCCAGCAGCTACCCTACAGGGGACACTGAAGCTTTCTTT. Translating it yields CASSYPTGDTEAFF.

This chain uses TRBV7-2 with TRBJ2-7; D is unclear. V shed 4 bases and J shed 4 bases, with 8 bases lying between them. CDR3 length equals 12 residues. CDR1 and CDR2 from the germline V gene are SGHTA and FQGNSA. CDR3 in amino acids: CASSSTLYEQYF. The CDR3 nucleotides are TGTGCCAGCAGCTCGACTCTTTACGAGCAGTACTTC.

As for this clone: This specimen includes other DNA sequences encoding the same CDR3. This chain links TRBV7-2 with TRBJ1-6; 12 bases are a match to TRBD1. The V and J ends lost 5 bases and 6 bases, in that order; junction bases with no gene match: 5. CDR1 SGHTA and CDR2 FQGNSA come from the germline V gene. CDR3 size: 16 residues. The CDR3 nucleotides are TGTGCCAGCAGCAGCCGGGACAGGGGGCCTAATTCACCCCTCCACTTT. Its translation is CASSSRDRGPNSPLHF.

The chain uses TRBV13 and TRBJ2-3; D possibly corresponds to TRBD2 (6 bases). The CDR3 consists of 14 residues. V was cut by 5 bases and J by 6 bases, with 15 bases left in between. Germline V gene sequence: CDR1 PRHDT, CDR2 FYEKMQ (reference sequence). Here the CDR3 DNA reads TGTGCCAGCAGCCCTATAGCGGATCGGGATACGCAGTATTTT. Its protein product is CASSPIADRDTQYF.

This rearrangement joins TRBV4-2 to TRBJ1-5; D may be TRBD1 (6 bases). Trimming took 0 bases from V and 6 from J, leaving 15 bases between them. The CDR3 totals 16 residues. From germline, CDR1 is LGHNA and CDR2 YNFKEQ. CDR3 DNA: TGTGCCAGCAGCCAAGATCCGCAGGGGAACGGTCAGCCCCAGCATTTT. It codes for CASSQDPQGNGQPQHF.

The J gene is TRBJ2-7, the V gene TRBV7-9; TRBD2 is a possible D gene (6 bases). Germline V gene sequence: CDR1 SEHNR, CDR2 FQNEAQ (reference sequence). V lost 2 bases to trimming and J lost 2 bases, with 22 bases between them. This CDR3 has 18 residues. CDR3 protein: CASSLYAGGRDAAYEQYF. DNA for the CDR3: TGTGCCAGCAGCTTATATGCCGGCGGGCGGGACGCAGCCTACGAGCAGTACTTC.

The V gene is TRBV29-1, the J gene TRBJ1-2, with TRBD1 matching 8 bases. Germline CDR1 is SQVTM and CDR2 is ANQGSEA. J lost 5 bases, V lost 4 bases, and 18 bases had no gene match. This CDR3 has 17 amino acids. The CDR3 DNA is TGCAGCGTTGGGGGGGGACAGGACCCCCGGCTGGATTATGGCTACACCTTC. As protein: CSVGGGQDPRLDYGYTF.